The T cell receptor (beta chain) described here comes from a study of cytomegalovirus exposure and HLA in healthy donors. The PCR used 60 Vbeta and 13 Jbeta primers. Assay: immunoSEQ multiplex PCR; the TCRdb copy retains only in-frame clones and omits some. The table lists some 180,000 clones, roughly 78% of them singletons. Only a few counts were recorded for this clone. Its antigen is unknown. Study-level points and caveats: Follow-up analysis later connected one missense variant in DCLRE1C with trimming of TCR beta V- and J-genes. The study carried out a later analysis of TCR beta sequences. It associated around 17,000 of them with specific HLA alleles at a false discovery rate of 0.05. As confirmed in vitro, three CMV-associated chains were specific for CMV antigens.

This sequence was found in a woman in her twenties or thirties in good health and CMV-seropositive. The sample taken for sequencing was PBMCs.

CDR3 sequence (DNA): TGTGCCAGCAGCCCGAGCGGGGGAGGAAGTGGTACGCAGTATTTT. Protein sequence: CASSPSGGGSGTQYF. V usage is TRBV4-2 and J usage is TRBJ2-3, with TRBD2 identical over 8 bases. The V segment lost 4 bases and the J segment 8 bases; nucleotides outside the gene matches: 11. This CDR3 contains 15 residues. From germline, CDR1 is LGHNA and CDR2 YNFKEQ.